The T cell receptor (beta chain) under discussion was sequenced for a study of blood T cell repertoires in COVID-19 (TCRdb year 2020). Notes on the research overall: Samples from collaborators originated in the United States, Italy and Spain and spanned both the acute and convalescent phases of COVID-19. The prospective study material was composed of cDNA or gDNA derived from T cells, B-cell-depleted T cells, or PBMCs. The dataset comprised deeply sampled blood TCRbeta repertoires from subjects exposed to, actively infected with, or recovered from COVID-19. A freely available public database, intended as a resource for researchers studying the immune response to SARS-CoV-2, is where the repertoires were released. Samples came from the ongoing ImmuneRACE study (first 160 participants) plus 1,254 subjects from 6 global collaborators. The sample metadata nearly always contained a de-identified subject ID, COVID-19 status, age in years and sex. Where available, HLA class I and class II types were taken from metadata supplied by the sample provider and were not determined by assay-based typing.

The CDR3 numbers 12 residues from cysteine through phenylalanine. The DNA shown is the 36-base CDR3, in frame from base 1. V trim: 6 bases; J trim: 8 bases; unmatched bases: 3. According to the germline V gene, CDR1 reads MDHEN and CDR2 reads SYDVKM. What the work shows at the level of the full study, not this receptor alone: Clinical and demographic metadata were provided uncurated, with the amount varying by source and participant.

Notes on this clone: This clone's antigen is unknown. No quality values exist for individual bases; no much larger clone is one base distant.

Each collaborating institution followed its own protocols to collect whole blood in K2EDTA tubes. For TCRbeta analysis, collaborators shipped samples in one of three forms: frozen whole blood, isolated PBMCs, or DNA extracted from either of those sample types. TCRbeta CDR3 regions were amplified from genomic DNA using the immunoSEQ Assay, a bias-controlled multiplex PCR. Per the original workflow: The number of nucleated cells in each sample was estimated from the amplification of reference gene primers within the assay. Sequence reads were collapsed and filtered to measure the absolute abundance of every unique TCRbeta CDR3 rearrangement. For each sample, productive Simpson clonality was calculated as the square root of Simpson's diversity index across productive rearrangements. The source is immuneACCESS, and TCRdb retained only in-frame sequences with V and J called. Part of the clones is not carried over; for the studies checked, unresolved V genes explain less than half of this, and the remainder is unexplained. V, J and clone size are taken as reported in that table, and D and trimming were inferred from the DNA itself. Within this sample are 50,000 to 65,000 clones, with 65% to 85% of them counted one time only. The ten most abundant clones make up about 6.7% of the sample.

The material sequenced was peripheral blood. In this chain, TRBV28 is recombined with TRBJ2-2, with 7 middle bases fitting TRBD2. This TCR came from a human donor in a cohort sampled during active COVID-19. The CDR3 protein is CASSWGGGELFF. The nucleotide sequence reads TGTGCCAGCAGCTGGGGAGGGGGGGAGCTGTTTTTT.